This T cell receptor beta chain was documented in a study of cytomegalovirus exposure and HLA in healthy donors (dated by TCRdb to 2017 to 2019). Regarding the research as a whole: According to a later analysis, one platform produced both the roughly 130 validation repertoires and the 666 repertoires of the first cohort. Along with the roughly 610-subject first cohort, a separate validation cohort of over 90 different subjects was used. High-throughput TCR immunosequencing, statistical association of individual TCRs with disease status, and machine learning were combined to predict cytomegalovirus infection status. The study aimed to test whether signatures of past pathogen exposure could be identified by cataloging public T cell receptors.

The donors belonged to the validation cohort of about 110 subjects, which was separate from the roughly 680-subject first cohort. Library creation used the immunoSEQ multiplex PCR assay. The authors processed their data as follows. A statistical classification framework was developed to diagnose cytomegalovirus status using the catalog of TCR beta chain sequences. Here the immuneACCESS table is served through TCRdb, limited to in-frame sequences with V and J called. Missing clones are a known gap in these copies; in checked studies unresolved V genes cover under half, and the rest lacks a known reason. The DNA gave D and trimming, while V, J and clone size come from that table. The sample profile shows around 130,000 clones; roughly 90% of them were found once. Together, the top ten hold over 3% of the sample. For this clone: Its antigen is still unknown. No much larger clone exists at a distance of one base, and base qualities are not known.

The trim is 7 bases for V and 0 bases for J, with a gap of 15 bases between the germline ends. The CDR3 runs 15 amino acids, cysteine and phenylalanine included. Only the CDR3 portion is preserved as DNA: 45 bases, with reading frame beginning at the first base. The germline V gene encodes CDR1 MDHEN and CDR2 SYDVKM. General study outcomes and caveats: It was suggested by the authors that the approach could potentially be generalized to other disease states and immunological phenotypes. In vitro tests confirmed that a few of the cytomegalovirus-associated TCR beta chains recognize cytomegalovirus antigens. The validation cohort had no HLA typing available for a later analysis, so co-occurrence within that cohort was assessed over all 130 or so repertoires. The classifier was reported to diagnose cytomegalovirus status with high specificity and sensitivity in both the original and validation cohorts. In a later analysis, TCRs clustered in the first cohort were found to also tend to co-occur in the approximately 110 validation repertoires, with 85% to 95% of cluster scores above 0. The study gave a list of about 160 TCR beta chains associated with cytomegalovirus. Across donors, most TCR sequences were observed very rarely, whereas some public TCRs were present in many individuals.

The clonotype was recovered from a man aged 25 to 45 in good health and CMV-seronegative. The rearranged chain carries TRBV28 and TRBJ1-1; the D gene is perhaps TRBD1, on 5 matching bases. Sequencing was carried out using PBMCs. CDR3 protein: CASTRPGRMNTEAFF. In nucleotide form, the sequence is TGTGCCAGCACACGGCCAGGGAGGATGAACACTGAAGCTTTCTTT.